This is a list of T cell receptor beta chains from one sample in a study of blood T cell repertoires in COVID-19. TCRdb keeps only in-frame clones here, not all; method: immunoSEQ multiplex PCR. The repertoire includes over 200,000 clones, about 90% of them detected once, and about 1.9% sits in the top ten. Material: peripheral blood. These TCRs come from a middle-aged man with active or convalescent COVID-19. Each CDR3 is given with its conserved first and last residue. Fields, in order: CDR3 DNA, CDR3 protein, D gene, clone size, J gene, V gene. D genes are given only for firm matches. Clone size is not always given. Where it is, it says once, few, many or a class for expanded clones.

CDR3 DNA: TGTGCCAGCAGCAGAACGGGACAACGAGACGGGGTTTATGGCTACACCTTC
CDR3 protein: CASSRTGQRDGVYGYTF
D gene: NA
clone size: NA
J gene: TRBJ1-2
V gene: TRBV28

CDR3 DNA: TGTGCCAGCGGAGGGGGCTCCACTGAAGCTTTCTTT
CDR3 protein: CASGGGSTEAFF
D gene: TRBD1
clone size: NA
J gene: TRBJ1-1
V gene: TRBV7-9

CDR3 DNA: TGTGCCAGCAGCTTAGCCTACTTGTGTGAGGACGAGCAGTACTTC
CDR3 protein: CASSLAYLCEDEQYF
D gene: NA
clone size: NA
J gene: TRBJ2-7
V gene: TRBV11-3

CDR3 DNA: TGTGCCAGCAGCCCTGAGCGCGGAACTGAAGCTTTCTTT
CDR3 protein: CASSPERGTEAFF
D gene: NA
clone size: NA
J gene: TRBJ1-1
V gene: TRBV9

CDR3 DNA: TGCGCCAGCAGCTTCCGACAGAAGAACACCGGGGAGCTGTTTTTT
CDR3 protein: CASSFRQKNTGELFF
D gene: NA
clone size: NA
J gene: TRBJ2-2
V gene: TRBV5-1

CDR3 DNA: TGTGCCAGCAGTCTACTGAACACTGAAGCTTTCTTT
CDR3 protein: CASSLLNTEAFF
D gene: NA
clone size: NA
J gene: TRBJ1-1
V gene: TRBV28

CDR3 DNA: TGTGCCAGCAGTCCGGGGGGCTTCTCTGGAAACACCATATATTTT
CDR3 protein: CASSPGGFSGNTIYF
D gene: NA
clone size: few
J gene: TRBJ1-3
V gene: TRBV27

CDR3 DNA: TGTGCCAGCAGAGAATGGGAGCACTATGGCTACACCTTC
CDR3 protein: CASREWEHYGYTF
D gene: NA
clone size: NA
J gene: TRBJ1-2
V gene: TRBV13

CDR3 DNA: TGTGCCTGGAAACCGGGACTGAAGAGCTCCTACGAGCAGTACTTC
CDR3 protein: CAWKPGLKSSYEQYF
D gene: NA
clone size: NA
J gene: TRBJ2-7
V gene: TRBV30

CDR3 DNA: TGTGCCAGCAGTTTTAGCGGGAGCTGGGTCAATGAGCAGTTCTTC
CDR3 protein: CASSFSGSWVNEQFF
D gene: TRBD2
clone size: NA
J gene: TRBJ2-1
V gene: TRBV28

CDR3 DNA: TGCGCCAGCAGTGAGTCCGGCAGGGGCGAACGGACAGGGGCCTACAATGAGCAGTTCTTC
CDR3 protein: CASSESGRGERTGAYNEQFF
D gene: TRBD1
clone size: NA
J gene: TRBJ2-1
V gene: TRBV10-1

CDR3 DNA: TGCGCCAGCAGCTCATCGACAGGGCCCACCGGGGAGCTGTTTTTT
CDR3 protein: CASSSSTGPTGELFF
D gene: TRBD1
clone size: NA
J gene: TRBJ2-2
V gene: TRBV5-1